This T cell receptor (beta chain) was captured in a study of cytotoxic CD8 clonotypes in ibrutinib-treated CLL. TCRdb's table, derived via immunoSEQ multiplex PCR, lists solely in-frame clones and lacks some. The profile shows more than 300,000 clones, roughly 85% of them singletons. V dropped 3 bases and J dropped 6 bases, with 11 bases sitting between them. The germline V gene encodes CDR1 MDHEN and CDR2 SYDVKM. There are 14 residues in the CDR3. This sequence originates from a human donor with chronic lymphocytic leukemia. The genes are TRBV28 and TRBJ1-4, with TRBD1 as a possible D gene (5 bases). This material consisted of PBMCs, taken before ibrutinib treatment. CDR3 sequence: CASSFSRVDEKLFF. CDR3 DNA sequence: TGTGCCAGCAGTTTTAGCAGGGTTGATGAAAAACTGTTTTTT. Full variable domain (remainder filled in from reference TRBV28 and TRBJ1-4): DVKVTQSSRYLVKRTGEKVFLECVQDMDHENMFWYRQDPGLGLRLIYFSYDVKMKEKGDIPEGYSVSREKKERFSLILESASTNQTSMYLCASSFSRVDEKLFFGSGTQLSVL.